The source of this TCR beta chain is a study of molecular identifiers for immune sequencing clone quantification. Study-wide results and caveats: Clones carrying above 20 RNA copies accounted for over 99% of effector molecules, under 1% in naive cells.

TCRdb re-called the PCR reads with MiXCR, one entry per CDR3 protein. The profile covers about 19,000 distinct CDR3 sequences, with under 25% appearing a single time and over 5% taken by the ten largest. V lost 3 bases and J 15 bases, leaving 21 bases between the germline ends. This CDR3 region has 14 residues. Sorting captured naive CD8 T cells as CD8+CD4-CCR7+CD45RA+. In its sample, this clonotype was seen many times. What it recognizes is unknown. The J gene is TRBJ2-1, the V gene TRBV12-3 or TRBV12-4; possible D gene TRBD1, 7 bases. The sample consisted of naive CD8+ T cells from blood, with Jurkat cell RNA spiked in. The sample's subset: FACS-sorted CD8+CD4-CCR7+CD45RA+ naive T cells. This sequence originates from a human donor in good health. Some libraries in this study had Jurkat cell RNA spiked in. DNA of the CDR3: TGTGCCAGCAGTTTTGGCGGGATTCGGGGACAGCGGTTCTTC. It encodes CASSFGGIRGQRFF.